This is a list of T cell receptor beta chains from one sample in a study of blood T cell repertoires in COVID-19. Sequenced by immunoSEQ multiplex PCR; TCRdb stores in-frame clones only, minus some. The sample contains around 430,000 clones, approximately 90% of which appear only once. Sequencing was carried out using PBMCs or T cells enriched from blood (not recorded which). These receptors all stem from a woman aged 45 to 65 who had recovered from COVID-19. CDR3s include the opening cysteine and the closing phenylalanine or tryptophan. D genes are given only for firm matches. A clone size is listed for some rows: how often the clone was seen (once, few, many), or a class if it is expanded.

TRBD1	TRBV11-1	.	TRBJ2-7	CASSLTGVGYEQYF	TGTGCCAGCAGCTTAACAGGGGTTGGTTACGAGCAGTACTTC
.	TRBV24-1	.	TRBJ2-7	CATSDPAQYSYEQYF	TGTGCCACCAGTGATCCCGCGCAATACTCCTACGAGCAGTACTTC
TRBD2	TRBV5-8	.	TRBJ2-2	CASSRGLAGGTNTGELFF	TGTGCCAGCAGCAGAGGACTAGCGGGGGGCACGAACACCGGGGAGCTGTTTTTT
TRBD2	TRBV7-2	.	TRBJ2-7	CASSLTGGEQYF	TGTGCCAGCAGCCTCACGGGAGGGGAGCAGTACTTC
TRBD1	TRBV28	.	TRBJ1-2	CASRVGGSSRYGYTF	TGTGCCAGCAGAGTAGGGGGCTCCTCGCGATATGGCTACACCTTC
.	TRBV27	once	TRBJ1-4	CASSLSGGGREKLFF	TGTGCCAGCAGTTTATCTGGGGGCGGGAGGGAAAAACTGTTTTTT
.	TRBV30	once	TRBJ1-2	CAWSFENYGYTF	TGTGCCTGGAGTTTTGAGAACTATGGCTACACCTTC
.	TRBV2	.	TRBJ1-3	CASSATGSGNTIYF	TGTGCCAGCAGTGCGACAGGCTCTGGAAACACCATATATTTT
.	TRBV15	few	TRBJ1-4	CATRWGATNEKLFF	TGTGCCACCAGATGGGGGGCAACTAATGAAAAACTGTTTTTT
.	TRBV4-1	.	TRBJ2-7	CASSQDIRGEGEEQYF	TGCGCCAGCAGCCAAGATATCCGGGGTGAGGGGGAAGAGCAGTACTTC
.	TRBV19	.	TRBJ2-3	CASSAGHIPDTQYF	TGTGCCAGTAGTGCAGGGCACATTCCAGATACGCAGTATTTT
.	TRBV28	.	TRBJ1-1	CASTPGPSEAFF	TGTGCCAGCACCCCGGGTCCTTCCGAAGCTTTCTTT
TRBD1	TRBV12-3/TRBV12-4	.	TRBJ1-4	CASSNRQGGRLFF	TGTGCCAGCAGCAACAGACAGGGTGGGCGACTGTTTTTT
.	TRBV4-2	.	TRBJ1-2	CASRGQWGLGGYTF	TGTGCCAGCAGGGGGCAGTGGGGGCTCGGTGGCTACACCTTC
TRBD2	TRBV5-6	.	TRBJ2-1	CASSLPGLANEQFF	TGTGCCAGCAGCTTGCCGGGACTAGCGAATGAGCAGTTCTTC
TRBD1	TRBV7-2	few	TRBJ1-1	CASSLGQGNTEAFF	TGTGCCAGCAGCTTAGGACAGGGGAACACTGAAGCTTTCTTT
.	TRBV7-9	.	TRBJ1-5	CASSLGVGSLEQPQHF	TGTGCCAGCAGCTTAGGGGTCGGCAGCCTGGAGCAGCCCCAGCATTTT
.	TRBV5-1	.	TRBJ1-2	CASSLDTGNYGYTF	TGCGCCAGCAGCTTGGACACGGGAAACTATGGCTACACCTTC
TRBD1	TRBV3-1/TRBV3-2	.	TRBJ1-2	CASSQVGQGDGYTF	TGTGCCAGCAGCCAAGTAGGCCAGGGGGATGGCTACACCTTC
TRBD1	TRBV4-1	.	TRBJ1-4	CASSRGQGGSNEKLFF	TGCGCCAGCAGCCGTGGACAGGGGGGCTCCAATGAAAAACTGTTTTTT
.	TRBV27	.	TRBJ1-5	CASSSLGLDQPQHF	TGTGCCAGCAGTTCACTAGGACTCGATCAGCCCCAGCATTTT
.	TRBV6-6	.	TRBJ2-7	CASSYGQQGTYEQYF	TGTGCCAGCAGTTACGGGCAACAGGGTACCTACGAGCAGTACTTC
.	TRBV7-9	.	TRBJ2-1	CASTSGYGSYNEQFF	TGTGCCAGCACCTCGGGGTACGGCTCCTACAATGAGCAGTTCTTC
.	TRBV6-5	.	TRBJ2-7	CASSYDGNHEQYF	TGTGCCAGCAGTTATGACGGGAACCACGAGCAGTACTTC
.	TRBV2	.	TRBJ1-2	CASSLGGTNYGYTF	TGTGCCAGCTCACTGGGGGGGACAAACTATGGCTACACCTTC
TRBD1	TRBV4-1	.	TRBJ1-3	CASSPTTGANIYF	TGCGCCAGCAGCCCCACCACAGGGGCGAACATATATTTT
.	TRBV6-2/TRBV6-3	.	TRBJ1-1	CASSSHYTEAFF	TGTGCCAGCAGTTCCCATTACACTGAAGCTTTCTTT
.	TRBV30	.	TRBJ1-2	CAWRMPGSNYGYTF	TGTGCCTGGAGGATGCCAGGCTCTAACTATGGCTACACCTTC
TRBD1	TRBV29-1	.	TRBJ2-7	CSVEFDRGFFYEQYF	TGCAGCGTTGAATTCGACAGGGGGTTTTTCTACGAGCAGTACTTC
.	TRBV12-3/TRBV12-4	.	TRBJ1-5	CASTLSGQPQHF	TGTGCCAGCACTCTCTCGGGTCAGCCCCAGCATTTT
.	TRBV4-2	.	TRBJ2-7	CASSQDWRWEQYF	TGTGCCAGCAGCCAAGATTGGCGGTGGGAGCAGTACTTC
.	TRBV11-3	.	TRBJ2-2	CASSLGRGWTGELFF	TGTGCCAGCAGCTTAGGTAGAGGGTGGACCGGGGAGCTGTTTTTT
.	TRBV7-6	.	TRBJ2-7	CASSLARPPYEQYF	TGTGCCAGCAGCTTGGCCAGGCCACCCTACGAGCAGTACTTC
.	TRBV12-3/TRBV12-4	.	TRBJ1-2	CASSPRANYGYTF	TGTGCCAGCAGTCCCAGGGCCAACTATGGCTACACCTTC
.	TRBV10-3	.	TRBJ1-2	CAISNRGNHGYTF	TGTGCCATCAGTAACCGGGGTAATCATGGCTACACCTTC
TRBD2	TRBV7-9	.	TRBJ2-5	CARTTISGVGEETQYF	TGTGCCAGGACGACCATTAGCGGGGTGGGGGAAGAGACCCAGTACTTC
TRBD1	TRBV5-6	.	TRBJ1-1	CASSFTGDRGLNTEAFF	TGTGCCAGCAGCTTTACAGGGGACAGGGGATTAAACACTGAAGCTTTCTTT